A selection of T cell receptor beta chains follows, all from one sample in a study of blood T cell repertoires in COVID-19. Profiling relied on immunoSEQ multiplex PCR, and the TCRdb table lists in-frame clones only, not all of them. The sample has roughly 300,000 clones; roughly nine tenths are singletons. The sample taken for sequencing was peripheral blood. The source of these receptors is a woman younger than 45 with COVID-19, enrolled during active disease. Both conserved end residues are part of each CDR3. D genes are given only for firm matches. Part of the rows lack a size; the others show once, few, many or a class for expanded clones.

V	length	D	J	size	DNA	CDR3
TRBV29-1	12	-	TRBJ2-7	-	TGCAGCGTTGAAGGGGGGGCCTACGAGCAGTACTTC	CSVEGGAYEQYF
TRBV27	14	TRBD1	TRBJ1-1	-	TGTGCCAGCAGTCCTGGACAGGGGCTCACTGAAGCTTTCTTT	CASSPGQGLTEAFF
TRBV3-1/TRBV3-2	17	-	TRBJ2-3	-	TGTGCCAGCAGCCAAGGCTTCTTGCGGGGCTACACAGATACGCAGTATTTT	CASSQGFLRGYTDTQYF
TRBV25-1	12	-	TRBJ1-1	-	TGTGCCAGCAGTAACTGGAACACTGAAGCTTTCTTT	CASSNWNTEAFF
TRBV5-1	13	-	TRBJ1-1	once	TGCGCCAGCAGCCAAGCGGTCCACACTGAAGCTTTCTTT	CASSQAVHTEAFF
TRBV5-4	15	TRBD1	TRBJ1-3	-	TGTGCCAGCTCCGTCAGGGGGCAGTCTGGAAACACCATATATTTT	CASSVRGQSGNTIYF
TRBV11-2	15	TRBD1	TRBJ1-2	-	TGTGCCAGCAGCCGAAGTACAGGGGACCACTATGGCTACACCTTC	CASSRSTGDHYGYTF
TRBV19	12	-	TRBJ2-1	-	TGTGCCAGTAGTATTTACTACAATGAGCAGTTCTTC	CASSIYYNEQFF
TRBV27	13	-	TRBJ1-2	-	TGTGCCAGCAGTTACAGCCCCCTGAACGGCTACACCTTC	CASSYSPLNGYTF
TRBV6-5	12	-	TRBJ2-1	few	TGTGCCACCTCTGACCCAGGCAATGAGCAGTTCTTC	CATSDPGNEQFF
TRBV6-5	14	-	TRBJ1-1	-	TGTGCCAGCAGGTCCGGACAGCCAGACCCTGAAGCTTTCTTT	CASRSGQPDPEAFF
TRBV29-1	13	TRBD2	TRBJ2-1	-	TGCAGCGTCGGACTAGCCTACCTCAATGAGCAGTTCTTC	CSVGLAYLNEQFF
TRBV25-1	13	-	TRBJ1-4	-	TGTGCCAGCAGGGAACAACTTAATGAAAAACTGTTTTTT	CASREQLNEKLFF
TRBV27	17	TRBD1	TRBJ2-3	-	TGTGCCAGCAGTTTATCCCCTGGTAGGGGGCTTACAGATACGCAGTATTTT	CASSLSPGRGLTDTQYF
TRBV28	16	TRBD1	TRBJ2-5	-	TGTGCCAGCAGTTTTAGTAAGGGACAGGTACAAGAGACCCAGTACTTC	CASSFSKGQVQETQYF
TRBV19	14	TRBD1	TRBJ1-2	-	TGTGCCAGTAGTACCGGACAGGGGAGGAATGGCTACACCTTC	CASSTGQGRNGYTF
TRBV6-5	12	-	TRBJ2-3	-	TGTGCCAGCAAGGGTCTAGCGGATACGCAGTATTTT	CASKGLADTQYF
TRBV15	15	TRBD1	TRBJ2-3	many	TGTGCCACCAGCACAAGTCAGGGGGCATCAGATACGCAGTATTTT	CATSTSQGASDTQYF
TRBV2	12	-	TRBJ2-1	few	TGTGCCAGCGGGCGGGGCTTTCATGAGCAGTTCTTC	CASGRGFHEQFF
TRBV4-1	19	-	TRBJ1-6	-	TGCGCCAGCAGCCAGTGGCAGACAGTTCCGAGCTCCTATAATTCACCCCTCCACTTT	CASSQWQTVPSSYNSPLHF
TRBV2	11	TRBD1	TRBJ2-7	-	TGTGCCAGCGAGGGGGCCCACGAGCAGTACTTC	CASEGAHEQYF
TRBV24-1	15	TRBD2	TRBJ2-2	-	TGTGCCACCAGTGGTCCGGGGGGGAACACCGGGGAGCTGTTTTTT	CATSGPGGNTGELFF
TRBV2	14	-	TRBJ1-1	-	TGTGCCAGCAGTGAAGGTCCGGGAGGGACTGAAGCTTTCTTT	CASSEGPGGTEAFF
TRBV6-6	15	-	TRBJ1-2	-	TGTGCCAGCAGTTACGCGGACAGAACTAACTATGGCTACACCTTC	CASSYADRTNYGYTF
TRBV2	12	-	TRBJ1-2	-	TGTGCCATCACGACAGCCGCTTATGGCTACACCTTC	CAITTAAYGYTF
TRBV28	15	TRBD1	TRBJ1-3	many	TGTGCCAGCAGTCCCTCGGGACAGAAGGGAAACACCATATATTTT	CASSPSGQKGNTIYF
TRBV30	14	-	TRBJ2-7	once	TGTGCCTGGAGTGTGGGGGCAGGTCGGCGAGAGCAGTACTTC	CAWSVGAGRREQYF
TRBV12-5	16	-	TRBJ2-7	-	TGTGCTAGTGGTTCCACTCGGACGGCGGGTTCGAACGAGCAGTACTTC	CASGSTRTAGSNEQYF
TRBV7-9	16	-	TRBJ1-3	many	TGTGCCAGCAGCTTAGCATTAGGGAGGCCCGGAAACACCATATATTTT	CASSLALGRPGNTIYF
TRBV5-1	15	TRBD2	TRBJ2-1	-	TGCGCCAGCAGTTACGGACTAGCCAGACAGAATGAGCAGTTCTTC	CASSYGLARQNEQFF
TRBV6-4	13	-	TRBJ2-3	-	TGTGCCAGCAGACCCCAGGGCGGTGGCACGCAGTATTTT	CASRPQGGGTQYF
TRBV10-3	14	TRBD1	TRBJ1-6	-	TGTGCCATCAGTGAACAGGGGATGAATTCACCCCTCCACTTT	CAISEQGMNSPLHF
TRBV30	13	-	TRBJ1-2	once	TGTGCCTGGATCCAAGGGCGGGGACATGGCTACACCTTC	CAWIQGRGHGYTF
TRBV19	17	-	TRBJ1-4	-	TGTGCCAGTAGCCCCCGGGGAGCGGTCCGTTCTAATGAAAAACTGTTTTTT	CASSPRGAVRSNEKLFF
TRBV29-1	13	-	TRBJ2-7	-	TGCAGCGTGCGTGCTAGCTCGTCCTACGAGCAGTACTTC	CSVRASSSYEQYF
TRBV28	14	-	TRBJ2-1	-	TGTGCCAGCAGTTTATTCCAGGGGAACAATGAGCAGTTCTTC	CASSLFQGNNEQFF
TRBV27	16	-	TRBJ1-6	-	TGTGCCAGCAGTTTGGGGGGTTTGACCTATAATTCACCCCTCCACTTT	CASSLGGLTYNSPLHF
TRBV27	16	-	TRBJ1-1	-	TGTGCCAGCAGTCCAACCGTCCTACAGGGTTCCACTGAAGCTTTCTTT	CASSPTVLQGSTEAFF
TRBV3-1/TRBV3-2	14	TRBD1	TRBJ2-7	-	TGTGCCAGCAGCCCCTGGGACAGGGGTTACGAGCAGTACTTC	CASSPWDRGYEQYF
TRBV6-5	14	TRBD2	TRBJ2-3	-	TGTGCCAGCAGAAGCGGGGGAGGCACAGATACGCAGTATTTT	CASRSGGGTDTQYF
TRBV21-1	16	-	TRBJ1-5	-	TGTGCCAGCAGCCCAACAAGGGGGAATAGCAATCAGCCCCAGCATTTT	CASSPTRGNSNQPQHF
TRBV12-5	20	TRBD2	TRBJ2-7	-	TGTGCTAGTGGTTTGGTACTAGGCGGGCTAGCGGGGGGCGTCCCATACGAGCAGTACTTC	CASGLVLGGLAGGVPYEQYF